This T cell receptor beta chain was profiled in a study of Ad26.COV2.S vaccination and SARS-CoV-2 variants. Study-wide background: Of the COV1001 trial arms, the Ad26.COV2.S arm included the donor. Ad26.COV2.S was injected intramuscularly once or twice, 56 days apart. Study-level findings and limits: Higher spike-specific TCR breadth was found in vaccine recipients than in placebo recipients. Substantial breadth was reportedly displayed by spike-specific CD8+ and CD4+ T cell responses after vaccination.

Noted treatment: 15 to 20 received Ad26.COV2.S at low or high dose, single or two shots; roughly five received placebo; per-sample allocation not given. Repertoires come from day 63 after the first vaccine or placebo injection. TCRdb's copy holds only in-frame clones and misses some; the assay was immunoSEQ multiplex PCR. The table lists over 400,000 clones, around 92% of them singletons. Regarding this clone: Its antigen is not identified.

The CDR3 length is 16 residues. Germline values: CDR1 MDHEN, CDR2 SYDVKM. Losses at the gene ends were 5 bases for V and 0 bases for J; bases not matched to a gene: 6. The sequenced sample was peripheral blood, obtained in a trial of Ad26.COV2.S vaccine versus placebo. The V call is TRBV28, the J call TRBJ1-5, with 8 bases identical to TRBD1. This receptor was identified in a person aged 18-65 years who received the Ad26.COV2.S COVID-19 vaccine or a placebo. The CDR3 DNA reads TGTGCCAGCAGTGCCAGACAGGGGTATAGCAATCAGCCCCAGCATTTT. It translates to CASSARQGYSNQPQHF.